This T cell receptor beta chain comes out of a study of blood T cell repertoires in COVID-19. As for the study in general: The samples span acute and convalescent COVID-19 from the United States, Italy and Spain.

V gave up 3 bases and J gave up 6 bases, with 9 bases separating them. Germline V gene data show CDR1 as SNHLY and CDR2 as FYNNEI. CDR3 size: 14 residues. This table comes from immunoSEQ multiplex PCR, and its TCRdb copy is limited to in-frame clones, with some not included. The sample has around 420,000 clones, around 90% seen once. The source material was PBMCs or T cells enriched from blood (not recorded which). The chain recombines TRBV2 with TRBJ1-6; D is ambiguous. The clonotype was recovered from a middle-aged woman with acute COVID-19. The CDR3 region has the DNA TGTGCCAGCAGTGAGGGCCGAGCTAATTCACCCCTCCACTTT. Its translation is CASSEGRANSPLHF.